The rows below give T cell receptor beta chains drawn from one sample of a study of cytomegalovirus exposure and HLA in healthy donors. The table came from immunoSEQ multiplex PCR; TCRdb's copy has only in-frame clones and leaves some out. The sample shows roughly 180,000 clones, 80% to 90% of them seen only once. The sequencing sample was made of PBMCs. Receptors were obtained from a young man in good health and CMV-seropositive. Both conserved end residues are part of each CDR3. The order of the fields is D gene, V gene, CDR3 protein. The D gene is left open where the match is weak.

d_call: TRBD1; v_call: TRBV27; cdr3_aa: CASSLRDRGPYNEQFF
d_call: -; v_call: TRBV30; cdr3_aa: CAWSVPRGPSVPLHF
d_call: TRBD1; v_call: TRBV7-2; cdr3_aa: CASSRDRVWGQYF
d_call: TRBD1; v_call: TRBV19; cdr3_aa: CASTTDRRQSNYGYTF
d_call: -; v_call: TRBV9; cdr3_aa: CASSVSLNTEAFF
d_call: TRBD2; v_call: TRBV27; cdr3_aa: CATYSGGKSTDTQYF
d_call: -; v_call: TRBV6-1; cdr3_aa: CASSPVGSTDTQYF
d_call: -; v_call: TRBV19; cdr3_aa: CASRQVSGNTIYF
d_call: TRBD1; v_call: TRBV5-1; cdr3_aa: CASSLGGTGGGNTEAFF
d_call: TRBD2; v_call: TRBV7-2; cdr3_aa: CASRPGLAGYNEQFF
d_call: -; v_call: TRBV4-1; cdr3_aa: CASSQVQMNTEAFF